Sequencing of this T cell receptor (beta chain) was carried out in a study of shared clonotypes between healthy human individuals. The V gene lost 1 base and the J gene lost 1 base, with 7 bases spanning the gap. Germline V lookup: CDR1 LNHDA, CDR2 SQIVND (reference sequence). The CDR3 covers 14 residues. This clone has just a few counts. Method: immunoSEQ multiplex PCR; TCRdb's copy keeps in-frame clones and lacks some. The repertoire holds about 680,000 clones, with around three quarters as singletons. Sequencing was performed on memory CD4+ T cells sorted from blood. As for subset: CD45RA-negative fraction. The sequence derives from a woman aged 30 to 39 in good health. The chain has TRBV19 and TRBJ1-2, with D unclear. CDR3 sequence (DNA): TGTGCCAGTAGTATAGTCGGAATTAACTATGGCTACACCTTC. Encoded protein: CASSIVGINYGYTF. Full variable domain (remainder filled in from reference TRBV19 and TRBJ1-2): DGGITQSPKYLFRKEGQNVTLSCEQNLNHDAMYWYRQDPGQGLRLIYYSQIVNDFQKGDIAEGYSVSREKKESFPLTVTSAQKNPTAFYLCASSIVGINYGYTFGSGTRLTVV.